This T cell receptor (beta chain) came from a study of a mutant IDH1 vaccine in newly diagnosed glioma. General study points: Vaccine-induced immune responses were detected in approximately 93% of patients.

On this clone: Antigen specificity is unknown.

Data came from immunoSEQ multiplex PCR; TCRdb stores just in-frame clones and leaves some out. The table records tens of thousands of clones, 80% of them present only once. Noted time point: week 11, during vaccination. Vaccinated patients received 300 ug of mutant IDH1 20-mer peptide per dose, with topical imiquimod. The CDR3 totals 12 residues. Germline V CDR1 and CDR2: SNHLY, FYNNEI. Trimming took 4 bases from V and 5 from J, leaving 9 bases between them. The rearrangement links TRBV2 to TRBJ2-7; D not certain. The TCR originated in a man aged 45-65 years with glioma. This material consisted of PBMCs, taken from a glioma patient whose treatment included an IDH1 peptide vaccine. CDR3 bases: TGTGCCAGCAGTGGACCCGAGGACGAGCAGTACTTC. Residues: CASSGPEDEQYF.